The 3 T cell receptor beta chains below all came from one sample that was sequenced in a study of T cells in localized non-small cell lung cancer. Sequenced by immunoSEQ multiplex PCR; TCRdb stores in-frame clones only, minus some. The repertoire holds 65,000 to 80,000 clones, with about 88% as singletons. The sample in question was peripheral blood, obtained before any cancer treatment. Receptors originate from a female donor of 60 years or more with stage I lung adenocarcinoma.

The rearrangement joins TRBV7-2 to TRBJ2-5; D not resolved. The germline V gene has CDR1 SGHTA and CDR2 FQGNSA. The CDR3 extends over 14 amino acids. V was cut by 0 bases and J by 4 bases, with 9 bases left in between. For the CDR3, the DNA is TGTGCCAGCAGCTTAGCGGGTCTTCGAGAGACCCAGTACTTC. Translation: CASSLAGLRETQYF.

The DNA of the CDR3 is TGTGCCAGCAGTCCGATTCAGGCTAGGGAGACCCAGTACTTC. Its protein product is CASSPIQARETQYF. The gene calls are TRBV27 and TRBJ2-5; D gene unclear. Germline V lookup: CDR1 MNHEY, CDR2 SMNVEV (reference sequence). The CDR3 has 14 amino acids. V lost 5 bases and J lost 5, with 15 bases in between.

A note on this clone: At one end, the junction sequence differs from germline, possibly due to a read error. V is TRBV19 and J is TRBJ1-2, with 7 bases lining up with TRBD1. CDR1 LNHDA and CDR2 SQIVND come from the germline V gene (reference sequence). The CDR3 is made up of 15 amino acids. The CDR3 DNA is TGTGCCAGTAGTCTAGACAGGGATCACTACTATGGCTACACCTTC. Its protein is CASSLDRDHYYGYTF. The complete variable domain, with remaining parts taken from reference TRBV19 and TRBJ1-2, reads DGGITQSPKYLFRKEGQNVTLSCEQNLNHDAMYWYRQDPGQGLRLIYYSQIVNDFQKGDIAEGYSVSREKKESFPLTVTSAQKNPTAFYLCASSLDRDHYYGYTFGSGTRLTVV.